This T cell receptor beta chain came from a study of shared clonotypes between healthy human individuals (dated by TCRdb to the early 2020s). Regarding the study in general: A couple of women and a few men aged 18 to 49 years were included in the cohort. Each donor's leukapheresis produced roughly between roughly 0.85 and 10 billion PBMCs. Blood TCR repertoires of five healthy adults were deeply sequenced to estimate repertoire size and the extent of clonotype sharing between individuals. To increase sequencing depth and limit assay-specific biases, TCR repertoire library preparation and sequencing were carried out by different laboratories using diverse techniques.

Findings and caveats that apply to the study as a whole: Based on pairwise subsampling, the degree of clonotype sharing among donors was expected to be affected by sequencing depth. Because the study included only a small number of donors, the genetic and exposure-history diversity represented was limited. Sampling was restricted to blood, and TCR repertoires in tissues likely differ from the TCR repertoires found in blood.

This clone appeared once. Its antigen is still unknown. Base qualities are not recorded, but no much larger clone differs from it by a single base. The CDR3 runs 14 amino acids, cysteine and phenylalanine included. Only the CDR3 DNA stays, 42 bases, in frame from base 1. The junction carries 16 bases between V and J, which are trimmed by 3 bases and 8 bases respectively. Taken from the germline V gene, the CDR1 and CDR2 loops are MDHEN and SYDVKM. TCR CDR3 regions were amplified from genomic DNA by multiplex PCR using the deep immunoSEQ assay. Extracted genomic DNA from each cell subset was distributed evenly across all wells of several immunoSEQ 96-well plates, and each plate was treated as a replicate. For unsorted PBMC, around 0.3 ug genomic DNA, equal to roughly 32,000 T cell genomes, was loaded into each replicate PCR. Genomic DNA from unsorted PBMC was sequenced over ten immunoSEQ deep assay plates. The purified libraries were quantified using a Qubit 3.0 fluorometer, sized with a Bioanalyzer 2100, and then quantified again using the KAPA Library Quantification kit. A separate single-read 150-cycle Illumina NextSeq 550 flow cell was used to sequence each immunoSEQ 96-well plate. The original pipeline was this. Because the immunoSEQ output held only junctional sequences and lacked quality scores, the filtering could not match the filtering applied to full-length reads. To assign V/J genes and CDR3, sequences were annotated against IMGT germline references using PyIR, a Python wrapper for IgBLAST v1.9. Reads were removed for weak V/J assignments (E-value above 1e-6), missing CDR3, stop codons, out-of-frame junctions, or ambiguous translated residues. V3J clonotypes were defined by identical inferred V gene, J gene, and CDR3 amino acid sequence. To compute the percentage overlap between repertoires, the number of shared unique clonotypes was divided by the size of the smaller repertoire. RTK rarefaction, the Chao1 estimator, and Recon v2.1 estimates of unobserved clonotypes were used to assess repertoire richness. TCRdb retrieved this table from immuneACCESS and kept in-frame rearrangements only. Not all clones are present; in checked studies, unresolved V genes account for under half, and no reason is known for the remainder. For V, J and clone size, that table is used; D and trimming come from the DNA. In this sample the table shows about half a million clones, roughly 80% of which occur a single time. Roughly 13% of the sample comes from the top ten.

Donors were healthy HIV-negative adults with no recently reported acute infections or vaccinations. Every donor was a Caucasian adult residing in Nashville, Tennessee, USA. For unsorted samples, some 90 million PBMCs were counted, and genomic DNA was extracted using the QIAamp DNA Blood Mini kit. Blood was collected by leukapheresis, and PBMCs were isolated by Ficoll-Histopaque density gradient centrifugation and then cryopreserved in liquid nitrogen vapor phase. The sequence was obtained from a woman aged 40-49 years in good health. Some clones in this sample may be carry-over from other donors' samples. The sequence joins TRBV28 to TRBJ1-2; matching of 6 bases hints at TRBD1 as the D gene. The sequencing input was PBMCs. The DNA reads as follows: TGTGCCAGCAGTTTTTGGCCGCAGGGGCAGGGCTACACCTTC. This is translated as CASSFWPQGQGYTF.